One and the same sample provided the 5 T cell receptor beta chains below, sequenced in a study of Graves' ophthalmopathy and Graves' hyperthyroidism. Amplification of the TCR beta CDR3 regions used RNA transcripts (as template). After a first-round RT-PCR with HTBI primers, a second-round multiplex PCR was run. Using its own MiXCR run on the multiplex PCR reads, TCRdb lists one record per CDR3 protein. Of approximately 1.2 million distinct CDR3 sequences listed, 36% are singletons. The source material was peripheral blood or thyroid tissue (not recorded which). Receptors were obtained from an adult man with Graves' hyperthyroidism.

CDR3 nucleotide sequence: TGTGCTAGTGGTTTAACAGGGTCCGAGCAGTACTTC. Translated: CASGLTGSEQYF. The chain links TRBV12-5 to TRBJ2-7, with D perhaps TRBD1 (6 bases). The V end lost 3 bases, the J end lost 6 bases, and 9 bases lay between the germline ends. Germline CDR1 LGHNT, CDR2 FRNRAP. CDR3 length equals 12 residues.

This clonotype came up a few times. The chain couples TRBV19 to TRBJ2-7; the match to TRBD1 covers 7 bases. The V segment lost 4 bases and the J segment 4 bases; nucleotides outside the gene matches: 10. CDR1 and CDR2 from the germline V gene are LNHDA and SQIVND (reference sequence). The CDR3 runs to 15 residues. CDR3 nucleotides: TGTGCCAGTAGTACTACAGGGGCGACCCGATACGAGCAGTACTTC. It yields the protein CASSTTGATRYEQYF.

This clonotype is a singleton in its sample. The chain employs TRBV20-1 and TRBJ2-7; TRBD2 aligns across 8 bases. The CDR3 spans 15 residues. The V gene end was trimmed by 3 bases and the J gene end by 4 bases; junction bases not matched to a gene: 11. Looked up from germline, CDR1 is DFQATT and CDR2 is SNEGSKA (reference sequence). CDR3 sequence: CSARTPNAGGYEQYF. In DNA, the CDR3 is TGCAGTGCTAGGACCCCGAATGCGGGGGGATACGAGCAGTACTTC.

This clonotype was counted many times. The chain couples TRBV12-3 or TRBV12-4 to TRBJ1-2; D unclear. V was pared by 1 base and J by 4 bases, with 13 bases between. This CDR3 is 15 amino acids long. CDR3 sequence reads: CASSLGQAGRYGYTF. CDR3 DNA sequence: TGTGCCAGCAGTTTAGGCCAGGCCGGACGCTATGGCTACACCTTC.

The chain is built from TRBV2 and TRBJ1-4; 9 positions match TRBD1. The CDR3 consists of 16 residues. The ends lost 2 bases at V and 5 bases at J; junction bases unmatched: 6. The germline V gene has CDR1 SNHLY and CDR2 FYNNEI. The CDR3 spells CASSERPTGGNEKLFF. The CDR3 region has the DNA TGTGCCAGCAGTGAACGCCCAACAGGGGGCAATGAAAAACTGTTTTTT.